The T cell receptor (beta chain) under discussion was sequenced for a study of blood T cell repertoires in COVID-19. The CDR3 contains 14 residues. V was clipped by 2 bases and J by 6 bases; unmatched bases: 3. CDR1 is SNHLY, CDR2 FYNNEI, per germline. Method: immunoSEQ multiplex PCR; TCRdb's copy keeps in-frame clones and lacks some. The table lists 100,000 or so clones, more than 80% of them singletons. The chain couples TRBV2 to TRBJ2-2; TRBD2 agrees at 7 bases. The sequencing sample was made of peripheral blood. The clonotype comes from a woman aged 80 or over with acute or convalescent COVID-19. CDR3 residues: CASSESGMAGELFF. In DNA form, the CDR3 reads TGTGCCAGCAGTGAAAGCGGGATGGCCGGGGAGCTGTTTTTT.